This T cell receptor beta chain was identified in a study of CD8 T cells in ankylosing spondylitis. Study-level findings and limits: Past studies reported some motif variants in reactive arthritis synovial fluid and blood. The study identified a TCR beta motif of roughly eight highly homologous variants that appeared characteristic of ankylosing spondylitis blood. CD8+ cells made up the disease-linked clones, which were relatively rare in peripheral blood.

This clonotype was observed many times. Antigen: not known. Each CDR3 protein is one row after TCRdb ran MiXCR on the 5' RACE reads. The data contain about 96,000 distinct CDR3 sequences, about 9% of them singletons. Germline CDR1 reads SEHNR; CDR2 reads FQNEAQ (reference sequence). The CDR3 extends over 15 amino acids. V lost 5 bases to trimming and J lost 1 base, with 15 bases between them. This sequence was found in a male donor with ankylosing spondylitis or in good health (not recorded which). The V gene is TRBV7-9, the J gene TRBJ2-7; D may be TRBD1 (6 bases). Sequenced: blood, either unsorted or a sorted T cell fraction (not recorded which). The CDR3 protein is CASSPPGTPSYEQYF. CDR3 DNA sequence: TGTGCCAGCAGCCCCCCCGGGACACCATCCTACGAGCAGTACTTC.